This TCR beta chain was captured in a study of blood T cell repertoires in COVID-19. Study information: COVID-19 samples, acute and convalescent, were from the United States, Italy and Spain. From T cells, B-cell-depleted T cells, or PBMCs came the material, which was cDNA or gDNA.

The CDR3 contains 18 residues. The germline V gene encodes CDR1 LNHDA and CDR2 SQIVND (reference sequence). Deletions cut 0 bases from V and 1 base from J, with 18 bases between. Per the study methods: The assay estimated nucleated cells by amplifying reference gene primers. TCRdb's table, derived via immunoSEQ multiplex PCR, lists solely in-frame clones and lacks some. D and trimming come from the DNA, and the V and J calls and clone size come from that table. The sample carries about 190,000 clones, 75% to 90% recorded once. The receptor was derived from a woman in her forties with acute or convalescent COVID-19. The gene calls are TRBV19 and TRBJ1-1; D gene ambiguous. The source material was peripheral blood. The CDR3 sequence: CASSIDLLSPRSNTEAFF. CDR3 coding DNA: TGTGCCAGTAGTATAGATCTTCTTTCTCCCCGGTCGAACACTGAAGCTTTCTTT.